The 31 T cell receptor beta chains presented below share a single source sample, sequenced in a study of blood T cells in healthy people across ages. The use of a sample-barcoded 5' primer and a J-beta primer mix characterized a second PCR of roughly 7 to 12 cycles. TCRdb itself ran the 5' RACE reads through MiXCR, one entry per CDR3 protein. The profile covers 760,000 or so distinct CDR3 sequences, with 20% to 30% appearing a single time and 9% to 9.5% taken by the ten largest. These data also formed part of another study, on T cells of mothers and their children.

What was sequenced was blood. These receptors were obtained from a boy aged 5 to 17 in good health.

This clonotype has only a few counts. The rearrangement joins TRBV5-1 to TRBJ2-5; tentatively, D is TRBD1 (6 bases). V lost 4 bases and J lost 1, with 14 bases in between. Germline V gene lookup returns CDR1 SGHRS and CDR2 YFSETQ. The CDR3 is 15 residues long. The CDR3 loop reads CASSPRTVFQETQYF. CDR3 nucleotides: TGCGCCAGCAGCCCCCGGACAGTCTTCCAAGAGACCCAGTACTTC.

There are a few counts of this clonotype. The V call is TRBV7-9, the J call TRBJ2-1; D is undetermined. Germline V gene sequence: CDR1 SEHNR, CDR2 FQNEAQ (reference sequence). The CDR3 has 14 residues. Trimming took off 1 base at V and 3 bases at J, with 7 bases between the two ends. Here the CDR3 DNA reads TGTGCCAGCAGCTTAGACGGTAACTACAATGAGCAGTTCTTC. Amino acids: CASSLDGNYNEQFF.

This clonotype was detected a few times. The chain couples TRBV6-6 to TRBJ2-5; maybe TRBD1 (6 bases). CDR1 and CDR2 (germline): MNHNY, SVGAGI (reference sequence). The CDR3 extends over 14 amino acids. The V end lost 5 bases, the J end lost 5 bases, and 15 bases lay between the germline ends. This CDR3 is CASSNQGSGETQYF. CDR3 DNA sequence: TGTGCCAGCAGTAACCAGGGGAGTGGGGAGACCCAGTACTTC.

This clonotype was seen more than once but under ten times. This chain joins TRBV20-1 and TRBJ2-7, with TRBD1 as a possible D gene (6 bases). CDR3 length: 14 amino acids. V shed 3 bases and J shed 1 base, with 13 bases lying between them. Germline V gene lookup returns CDR1 DFQATT and CDR2 SNEGSKA (reference sequence). The CDR3 region is CSASDGTYSYEQYF. The CDR3 nucleotides are TGCAGTGCTAGTGACGGGACATATTCCTACGAGCAGTACTTC.

This clonotype was detected only a few times. The chain is built from TRBV27 and TRBJ2-7; 11 bases agree with TRBD2. The junction had 5 bases not matched to a gene; V was cut back by 6 bases and J by 4 bases. Germline assignment: CDR1 MNHEY and CDR2 SMNVEV (reference sequence). This CDR3 has 14 residues. CDR3 sequence (DNA): TGTGCCAGCAGCCAACTAGCGGGGGATTACGAGCAGTACTTC. Translating it yields CASSQLAGDYEQYF.

In its sample, this clonotype was seen a few times. The V and J genes are TRBV2 and TRBJ2-5; D could derive from TRBD1 or TRBD2 (6 bases each). CDR1 and CDR2 (germline): SNHLY, FYNNEI. The CDR3 is made up of 15 amino acids. The V and J ends lost 7 bases and 4 bases respectively, with 19 bases between them. In nucleotides, the CDR3 is TGTGCCAGCATCCACGTTGACGGAGGGGGAGAGACCCAGTACTTC. As protein: CASIHVDGGGETQYF.

This clonotype appeared a few times. J is TRBJ2-5 and V is TRBV20-1; 8 nucleotides align to TRBD1. Matching the DNA end better, TRBJ2-7 makes the J call doubtful. CDR1 and CDR2 from the germline V gene are DFQATT and SNEGSKA (reference sequence). The CDR3 sequence is 14 residues long. Here the CDR3 reads CSARDPAGGSEQYF. For the CDR3, the DNA is TGCAGTGCTAGAGATCCGGCAGGGGGCAGCGAGCAGTACTTC.

The CDR3 bases are TGCGCCAGCAGCCAAGAGCAACAGGCACCCTATGGCTACACCTTC. Its protein is CASSQEQQAPYGYTF. This chain joins TRBV4-1 and TRBJ1-2; tentative D call: TRBD1 (5 bases). V lost 0 bases, J lost 4 bases, and 12 bases lay in between. Germline V gene sequence: CDR1 MGHRA, CDR2 YSYEKL. The CDR3 totals 15 residues.

The rearrangement links TRBV4-1 to TRBJ2-5, with D perhaps matching TRBD1 (6 bases). Trimming pared 2 bases from V and 2 bases from J, leaving 12 bases between. CDR3 length: 15 residues. Germline V gene lookup returns CDR1 MGHRA and CDR2 YSYEKL. For the CDR3, the DNA is TGCGCCAGCAGCCAATCAGGCGGACAGCAAGAGACCCAGTACTTC. Amino acid sequence: CASSQSGGQQETQYF.

This sequence joins TRBV19 and TRBJ2-5, with unresolved D. V lost 4 bases, J lost 2 bases, and 5 bases lay in between. This CDR3 is built from 12 residues. CDR1 LNHDA and CDR2 SQIVND come from the germline V gene (reference sequence). This CDR3 reads CASSNAQETQYF. The CDR3 DNA reads as TGTGCCAGTAGTAATGCTCAAGAGACCCAGTACTTC.

A single count supports this clonotype. The chain recombines TRBV29-1 with TRBJ1-1; possible D gene TRBD1, 5 bases. Germline V gives CDR1 SQVTM, CDR2 ANQGSEA. Trimming took off 1 base at V and 5 bases at J, with 11 bases between the two ends. This CDR3 has 13 amino acids. The CDR3 DNA reads as TGCAGCGTTGAAGTCGGGGCGCGAACTGAAGCTTTCTTT. Its translation: CSVEVGARTEAFF.

The chain links TRBV2 to TRBJ2-2, with 7 bases lining up with TRBD1. CDR1 SNHLY and CDR2 FYNNEI come from the germline V gene. The trim removed 7 bases at V and 1 base at J, leaving 6 bases unmatched. CDR3 length equals 15 residues. The CDR3 reads CASTTGAKNTGELFF. In DNA form, the CDR3 reads TGTGCCAGCACCACAGGGGCCAAGAACACCGGGGAGCTGTTTTTT.

This chain uses TRBV20-1 with TRBJ1-3, with D maybe TRBD1 (6 bases). Germline CDR1 DFQATT, CDR2 SNEGSKA (reference sequence). The CDR3 sequence is 13 residues long. V was pared by 6 bases and J by 3 bases, with 12 bases between. This chain's CDR3 is CSALGGGGNTIYF. The DNA of the CDR3 is TGCAGTGCCCTAGGGGGAGGTGGAAACACCATATATTTT.

There are a few counts of this clonotype. This rearrangement joins TRBV6-6 to TRBJ1-4; the D gene is possibly TRBD1 (6 bases). Germline CDR1 is MNHNY and CDR2 is SVGAGI (reference sequence). This CDR3 is built from 15 residues. Trimming removed 7 bases from V and 5 bases from J, with 17 bases in between. The CDR3 DNA sequence: TGTGCCAGCACTCGAGAACAGGGTTCGAATGAAAAACTGTTTTTT. Translating gives CASTREQGSNEKLFF.

This clonotype has just a few counts. For the CDR3, the DNA is TGTGCCAGCAGCGTATCACAGGCCGCGAACACCGGGGAGCTGTTTTTT. Amino acid sequence: CASSVSQAANTGELFF. This chain uses TRBV9 with TRBJ2-2; a weak D match, TRBD1 (5 bases). The length of the CDR3 is 16 residues. The V end was cut by 1 base, the J end by 0 bases, with 10 bases between. Germline V lookup: CDR1 SGDLS, CDR2 YYNGEE.

For the CDR3, the DNA is TGTGCCAGCAGTTTAGATCTAGGACCCCAAGAGACCCAGTACTTC. Protein sequence: CASSLDLGPQETQYF. J is TRBJ2-5 and V is TRBV28; D is uncertain. The germline gives CDR1 MDHEN, CDR2 SYDVKM. With 2 bases removed from V and 1 base from J, the gap between germline ends came to 11 bases. CDR3 length equals 15 residues.

This clonotype has just a few counts. V is TRBV6-1 and J is TRBJ2-7; D gene uncertain. V was shortened by 8 bases and J by 4 bases, with 6 bases between the two germline ends. The germline V gene encodes CDR1 MNHNS and CDR2 SASEGT. The CDR3 totals 10 residues. The chain's CDR3 is CASESYEQYF. For the CDR3, the DNA is TGTGCCAGCGAGAGTTACGAGCAGTACTTC.

V usage is TRBV20-1 and J usage is TRBJ2-5; D gene uncertain. Germline V gene data show CDR1 as DFQATT and CDR2 as SNEGSKA (reference sequence). The CDR3 extends over 12 amino acids. Trimming cost V 0 bases and J 0 bases, with 2 bases left between them. In nucleotides, the CDR3 is TGCAGTGCTAGAGATGACCAAGAGACCCAGTACTTC. It encodes CSARDDQETQYF.

V usage is TRBV21-1 and J usage is TRBJ2-7. TRBV21-1 is a known pseudogene. There are 14 residues in the CDR3. The DNA of the CDR3 is TGTGCCAGCCGAAAAACTTCTCCTTCCTACGAGCAGTACTTC. Protein: CASRKTSPSYEQYF.

This clonotype was seen just once. This chain joins TRBV3-1 and TRBJ2-7, with D perhaps assigned TRBD1 or TRBD2 (6 bases each). This CDR3 comprises 14 residues. V lost 4 bases and J lost 5, with 15 bases in between. Germline V lookup: CDR1 LGHDT, CDR2 YNNKEL (reference sequence). The CDR3 DNA follows: TGTGCCAGCAGCCGGCGGAGGGGGTCTGACGAGCAGTACTTC. Protein product: CASSRRRGSDEQYF.

This clonotype was counted a few times. V usage is TRBV6-6 and J usage is TRBJ1-2; 7 positions match TRBD1. This CDR3 is 13 amino acids long. The junction had 1 base not matched to a gene; V was cut back by 2 bases and J by 4 bases. Germline V gene data show CDR1 as MNHNY and CDR2 as SVGAGI (reference sequence). The CDR3 region has the DNA TGTGCCAGCAGTTACGGGGACAGCTATGGCTACACCTTC. This encodes CASSYGDSYGYTF.

The V gene is TRBV12-3 or TRBV12-4, the J gene TRBJ2-1; 9 nucleotides line up with TRBD2. The CDR3 totals 15 residues. With 7 bases clipped from V and 4 bases from J, the junction kept 8 bases outside the gene matches. CDR3 sequence: CASTPEAGGYNEQFF. CDR3 bases: TGTGCCAGCACCCCTGAGGCGGGAGGGTACAATGAGCAGTTCTTC.

This clonotype has just a few counts. The V and J genes are TRBV11-2 and TRBJ1-5; tentative D call: TRBD1 (6 bases). V was pared by 3 bases and J by 3 bases, with 18 bases between. The CDR3 runs to 17 residues. Germline V lookup: CDR1 SGHAT, CDR2 FQNNGV. The CDR3 DNA reads as TGTGCCAGCAGCTTCTCCCCACGGGGGCCCCTCAATCAGCCCCAGCATTTT. Its translation is CASSFSPRGPLNQPQHF.

The CDR3 sequence is CASNYQDTQYF. The CDR3 DNA follows: TGTGCCAGCAACTATCAAGATACGCAGTATTTT. The chain links TRBV5-6 to TRBJ2-3; D gene unclear. Looked up from germline, CDR1 is SGHDT and CDR2 is YYEEEE. V dropped 6 bases and J dropped 5 bases, with 7 bases sitting between them. The CDR3 is 11 residues long.

This clonotype was counted between two and nine times. The J gene is TRBJ2-7, the V gene TRBV7-2; 11 nucleotides line up with TRBD2. The germline V gene encodes CDR1 SGHTA and CDR2 FQGNSA. V lost 0 bases to trimming and J lost 0 bases; unmatched junction nucleotides: 7. The CDR3 is 18 residues long. The CDR3 DNA reads as TGTGCCAGCAGCTTAGCGCCTAGCGGGAGGACATCCTCCTACGAGCAGTACTTC. The encoded protein is CASSLAPSGRTSSYEQYF.

The V and J genes are TRBV21-1 and TRBJ2-7. TRBV21-1 is shown as a pseudogene. The CDR3 extends over 14 amino acids. The CDR3 region is CASSKRLDFHEQYF. The CDR3 DNA reads TGTGCCAGCAGCAAGCGTCTCGATTTTCACGAGCAGTACTTC.

This clonotype has more than one count but fewer than ten. The gene calls are TRBV27 and TRBJ1-1, with D perhaps matching TRBD1 (5 bases). This CDR3 has 17 residues. Germline V CDR1 and CDR2: MNHEY, SMNVEV (reference sequence). Trimming shortened V by 1 base and J by 0 bases, and 15 bases separated the two germline ends. This CDR3 is CASSLYPGGEVNTEAFF. As DNA, the CDR3 is TGTGCCAGCAGTTTATACCCGGGGGGTGAGGTGAACACTGAAGCTTTCTTT.

V gene TRBV28 combines with J gene TRBJ2-5; TRBD1 matches at 7 bases. The germline V gene encodes CDR1 MDHEN and CDR2 SYDVKM. The CDR3 covers 15 residues. V lost 7 bases and J lost 2; bases outside the gene matches: 10. CDR3 coding DNA: TGTGCCAGCACCCTACTCCCGGGACAGCAAGAGACCCAGTACTTC. Amino acids: CASTLLPGQQETQYF.

The J gene is TRBJ2-5, the V gene TRBV27; 11 bases agree with TRBD2. CDR3 size: 16 residues. Trimming at V came to 4 bases and at J to 4 bases, leaving 8 bases not matched to a gene. Germline V gives CDR1 MNHEY, CDR2 SMNVEV (reference sequence). As DNA, the CDR3 is TGTGCCAGCAGTTCCCTCTCTAGCGGGAGGCTAGAGACCCAGTACTTC. Translated: CASSSLSSGRLETQYF.

CDR3: CASSLGVQYEQYF. DNA for the CDR3: TGTGCCAGCAGCTTAGGGGTCCAATACGAGCAGTACTTC. This chain connects TRBV7-3 to TRBJ2-7; no reliable D call. The ends were cut back, 2 bases at V and 4 bases at J, with 9 bases in the middle. The CDR3 spans 13 residues. Per germline, CDR1 SGHTA and CDR2 FQGTGA.

J is TRBJ2-5 and V is TRBV4-2; 10 bases map to TRBD2. The last part of the DNA fits TRBJ2-7 better; the J call may be wrong. Germline values: CDR1 LGHNA, CDR2 YNFKEQ. This CDR3 region has 17 residues. The chain's CDR3 is CASSQVGQRGGNYEQYF. Written as DNA, the CDR3 is TGTGCCAGCAGCCAAGTAGGCCAGCGGGGGGGGAACTACGAGCAGTACTTC.